Each of the 9 T cell receptor beta chains below was sequenced from the same sample in a study of metastatic and nonmetastatic thyroid tumors. TCRdb re-called the PCR reads via MiXCR. Found here are 20,000 to 25,000 clones, about a sixth of them singletons; the top ten hold under 20%. Before thyroid surgery, none of the patients had received any treatment. What was sequenced was blood. The receptors stem from a female donor with papillary thyroid cancer or a benign thyroid nodule (not recorded which). Some clones in this sample may be carry-over from other donors' samples.

This clone was seen repeatedly, ten times or more. V gene TRBV20-1 combines with J gene TRBJ1-6; D unresolved. CDR1 and CDR2 (germline): DFQATT, SNEGSKA (reference sequence). The V gene lost 0 bases and the J gene lost 13 bases, with 13 bases spanning the gap. There are 13 residues in the CDR3. CDR3 DNA: TGCAGTGCTAGAGATATAGGGTTTAACCCCCTCCACTTT. This gives the protein CSARDIGFNPLHF.

A note on this clone: A much larger clone lies a single base off, so this may be a read error. This same CDR3 is encoded by further DNA sequences in the sample. The chain uses TRBV14 and TRBJ2-5, with a tentative D call TRBD1 (6 bases). This CDR3 spans 14 amino acids. Germline CDR1 reads SGHDN; CDR2 reads FVKESK. The DNA of the CDR3 is TGTGCCAGCAGCAAACCCGGACTGCAGGGGACCCAGTACTTT. Translating it yields CASSKPGLQGTQYF.

A remark on this clone: It may be a read error: a sequence one base away is much more abundant. This sample also contains other DNA sequences that code for the same CDR3. The CDR3 loop reads CASSPPGTGKVNEQFF. The CDR3 DNA is TGTGCCAGCAGCCCCCCTGGGACAGGGAAAGTCAATGAGCAATTCTTC. This chain uses TRBV27 with TRBJ2-1; 9 nucleotides line up with TRBD1. The CDR3 has 16 amino acids. Germline V CDR1 and CDR2: MNHEY, SMNVEV (reference sequence).

The J gene is TRBJ2-7, the V gene TRBV11-2; D remains ambiguous. This CDR3 contains 12 residues. Germline-derived CDR1 and CDR2 are SGHAT and FQNNGV. Trimming removed 1 base at V and 5 bases at J, with 6 bases between. For the CDR3, the DNA is TGTGCCAGCAGCTTAGTCCCGAACGAGCAGTACTTC. The encoded protein is CASSLVPNEQYF.

This clone was picked up many times. This sequence joins TRBV19 and TRBJ2-1, with D uncertain. The CDR3 runs 18 residues. Trimming pared 1 base from V and 0 bases from J, leaving 16 bases between. The V gene's germline CDR1 is LNHDA and CDR2 SQIVND (reference sequence). CDR3 protein: CASSIAIGWAPSYNEQFF. CDR3 coding DNA: TGTGCCAGTAGTATAGCAATTGGGTGGGCCCCCTCCTACAATGAGCAGTTCTTC.

This clone was observed a handful of times. With a much larger clone just one base away, this may be a read error. This chain's CDR3 is CASSLRPLRGGGGSGQEAQYF. CDR3 nucleotide sequence: TGTGCCAGCAGCTTGCGACCCCTACGAGGGGGCGGGGGCTCTGGTCAAGAGGCCCAGTACTTC. The V and J genes are TRBV5-4 and TRBJ2-5; D possibly matches TRBD1 or TRBD2 (7 bases each). There are 21 residues in the CDR3. Germline CDR1 and CDR2: SGHNT and YYREEE (reference sequence).

This clone was counted at least ten times. This sequence joins TRBV3-1 and TRBJ1-6; 7 nucleotides match TRBD1. Unmatched junction bases numbered 6, after V lost 6 bases and J lost 4 bases. This CDR3 is 15 amino acids long. The germline gives CDR1 LGHDT, CDR2 YNNKEL (reference sequence). Written as DNA, the CDR3 is TGTGCCAGCAGGGAGTCGGGACAGTATAATTCACCCCTCCACTTT. It translates to CASRESGQYNSPLHF.

This clone rates as medium-sized. The rearrangement links TRBV6-2 or TRBV6-3 to TRBJ2-7, with D perhaps matching TRBD1 (5 bases). CDR1 and CDR2 (germline): MNHEY, SVGEGT. The CDR3 length is 13 residues. V dropped 11 bases and J dropped 0 bases, with 14 bases sitting between them. CDR3 in amino acids: CAGRQQSSYEQYF. The CDR3 DNA is TGTGCCGGACGACAGCAGAGCTCCTACGAGCAGTACTTC.

The V and J genes are TRBV11-2 and TRBJ1-5; 7 bases agree with TRBD1. The CDR3 covers 16 residues. The germline gives CDR1 SGHAT, CDR2 FQNNGV. The V segment lost 2 bases and the J segment 10 bases; nucleotides outside the gene matches: 14. This CDR3 is CASSLLGTAGGHPQHF. In DNA, the CDR3 is TGTGCCAGCAGCTTACTCGGGACAGCGGGCGGTCATCCCCAGCATTTT.